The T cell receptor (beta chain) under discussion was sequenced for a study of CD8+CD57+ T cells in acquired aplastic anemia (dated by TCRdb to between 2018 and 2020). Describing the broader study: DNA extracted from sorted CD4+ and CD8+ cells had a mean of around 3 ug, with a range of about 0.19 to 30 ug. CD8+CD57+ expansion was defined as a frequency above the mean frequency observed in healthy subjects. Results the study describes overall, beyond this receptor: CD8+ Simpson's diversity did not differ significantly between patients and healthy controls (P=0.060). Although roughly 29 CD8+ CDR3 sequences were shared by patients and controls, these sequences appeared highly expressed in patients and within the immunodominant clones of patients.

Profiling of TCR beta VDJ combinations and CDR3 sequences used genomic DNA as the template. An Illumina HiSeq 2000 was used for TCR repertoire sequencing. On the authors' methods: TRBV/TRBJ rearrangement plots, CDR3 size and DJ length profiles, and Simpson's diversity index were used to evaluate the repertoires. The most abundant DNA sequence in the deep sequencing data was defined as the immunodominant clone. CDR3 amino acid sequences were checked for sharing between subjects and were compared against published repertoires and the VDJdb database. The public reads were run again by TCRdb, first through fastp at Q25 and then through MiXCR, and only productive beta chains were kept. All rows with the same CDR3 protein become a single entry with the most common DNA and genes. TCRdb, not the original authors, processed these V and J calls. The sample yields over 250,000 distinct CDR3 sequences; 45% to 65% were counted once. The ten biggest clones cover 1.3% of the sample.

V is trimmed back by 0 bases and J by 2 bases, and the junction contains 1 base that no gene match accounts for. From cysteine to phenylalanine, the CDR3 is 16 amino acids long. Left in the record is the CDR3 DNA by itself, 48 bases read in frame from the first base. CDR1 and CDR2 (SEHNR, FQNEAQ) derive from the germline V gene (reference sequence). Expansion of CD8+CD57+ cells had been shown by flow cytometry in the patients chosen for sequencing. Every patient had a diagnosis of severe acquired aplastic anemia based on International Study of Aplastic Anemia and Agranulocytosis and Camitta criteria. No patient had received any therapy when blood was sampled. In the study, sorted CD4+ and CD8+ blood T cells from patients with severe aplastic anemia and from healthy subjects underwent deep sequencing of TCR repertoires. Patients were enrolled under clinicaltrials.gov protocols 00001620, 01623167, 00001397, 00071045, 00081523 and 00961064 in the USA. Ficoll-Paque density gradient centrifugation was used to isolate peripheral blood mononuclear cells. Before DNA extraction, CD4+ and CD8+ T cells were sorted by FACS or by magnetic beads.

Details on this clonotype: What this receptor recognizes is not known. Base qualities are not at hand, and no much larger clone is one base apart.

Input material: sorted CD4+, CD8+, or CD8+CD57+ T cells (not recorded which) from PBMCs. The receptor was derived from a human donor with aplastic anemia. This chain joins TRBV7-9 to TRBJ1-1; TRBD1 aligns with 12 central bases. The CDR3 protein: CASSLAGQGANTEAFF. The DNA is TGTGCCAGCAGCTTAGCGGGACAGGGGGCAAACACTGAAGCTTTCTTT.